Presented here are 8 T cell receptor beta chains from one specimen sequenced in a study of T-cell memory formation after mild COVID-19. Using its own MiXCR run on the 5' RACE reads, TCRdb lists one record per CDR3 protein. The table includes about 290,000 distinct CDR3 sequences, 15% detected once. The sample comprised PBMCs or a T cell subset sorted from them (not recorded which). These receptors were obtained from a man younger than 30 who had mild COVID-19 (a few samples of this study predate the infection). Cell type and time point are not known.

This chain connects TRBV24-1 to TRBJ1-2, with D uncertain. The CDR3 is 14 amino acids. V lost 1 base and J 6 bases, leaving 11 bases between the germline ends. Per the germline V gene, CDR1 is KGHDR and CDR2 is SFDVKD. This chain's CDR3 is CATSDFEEGHGYTF. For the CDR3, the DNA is TGTGCCACCAGTGATTTCGAGGAGGGCCATGGCTACACCTTC.

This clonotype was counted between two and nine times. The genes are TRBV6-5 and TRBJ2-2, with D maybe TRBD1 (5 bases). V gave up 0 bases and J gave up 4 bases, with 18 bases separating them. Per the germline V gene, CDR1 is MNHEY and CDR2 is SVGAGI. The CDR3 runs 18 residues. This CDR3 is CASSYSSSAGPRTGELFF. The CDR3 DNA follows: TGTGCCAGCAGTTACTCTTCGTCTGCAGGGCCCCGCACCGGGGAGCTGTTTTTT.

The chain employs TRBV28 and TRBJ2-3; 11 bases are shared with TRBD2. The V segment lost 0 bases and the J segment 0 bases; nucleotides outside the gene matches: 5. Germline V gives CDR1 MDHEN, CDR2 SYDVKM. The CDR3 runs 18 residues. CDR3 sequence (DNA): TGTGCCAGCAGTTTATGGCGACTAGCGGGGACAAGCACAGATACGCAGTATTTT. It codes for CASSLWRLAGTSTDTQYF.

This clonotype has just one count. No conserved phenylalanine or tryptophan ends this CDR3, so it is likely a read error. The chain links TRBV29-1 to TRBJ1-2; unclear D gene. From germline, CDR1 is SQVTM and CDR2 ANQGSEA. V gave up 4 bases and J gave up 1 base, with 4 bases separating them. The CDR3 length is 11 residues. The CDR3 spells CSVVSNYGYTL. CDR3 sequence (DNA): TGCAGCGTTGTTAGTAACTATGGCTACACCTTA.

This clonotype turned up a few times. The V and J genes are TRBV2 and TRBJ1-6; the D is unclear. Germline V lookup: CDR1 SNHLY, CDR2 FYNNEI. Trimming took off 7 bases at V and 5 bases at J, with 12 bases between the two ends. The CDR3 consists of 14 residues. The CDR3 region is CASKISLNNSPLHF. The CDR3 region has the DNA TGTGCCAGCAAGATATCACTAAATAATTCACCCCTCCACTTT.

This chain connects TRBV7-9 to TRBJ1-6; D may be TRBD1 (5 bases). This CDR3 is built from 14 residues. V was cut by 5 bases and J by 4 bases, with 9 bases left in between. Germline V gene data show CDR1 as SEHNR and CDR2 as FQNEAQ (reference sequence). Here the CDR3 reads CASSPAGYNSPLHF. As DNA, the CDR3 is TGTGCCAGCAGCCCAGCAGGGTATAATTCACCCCTCCACTTT.

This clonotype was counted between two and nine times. For the CDR3, the DNA is TGTGCCACCAGCCCTAGGTGGGGATCTGGAAACACCATATATTTT. Translated, it gives CATSPRWGSGNTIYF. The V gene is TRBV15, the J gene TRBJ1-3; D not resolved. This CDR3 is built from 15 residues. V lost 5 bases to trimming and J lost 1 base, with 12 bases between them. Germline CDR1 and CDR2: LNHNV and YYDKDF (reference sequence).

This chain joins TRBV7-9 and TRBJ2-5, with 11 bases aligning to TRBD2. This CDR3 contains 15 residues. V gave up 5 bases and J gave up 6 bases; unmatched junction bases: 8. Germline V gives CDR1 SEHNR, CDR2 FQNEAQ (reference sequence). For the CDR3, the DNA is TGTGCCAGCAGCCAGACTAGCGGGGTGGTAAAGACCCAGTACTTC. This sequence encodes CASSQTSGVVKTQYF.